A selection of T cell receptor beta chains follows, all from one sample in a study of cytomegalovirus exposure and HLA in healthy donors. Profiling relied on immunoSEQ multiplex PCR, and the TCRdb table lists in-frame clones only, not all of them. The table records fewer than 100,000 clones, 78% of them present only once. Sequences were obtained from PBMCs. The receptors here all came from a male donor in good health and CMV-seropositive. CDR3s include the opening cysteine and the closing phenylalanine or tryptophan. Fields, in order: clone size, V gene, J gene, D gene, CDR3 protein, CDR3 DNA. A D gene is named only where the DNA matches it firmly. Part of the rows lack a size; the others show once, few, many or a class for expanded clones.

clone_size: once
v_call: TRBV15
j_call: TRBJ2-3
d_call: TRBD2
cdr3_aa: CATSRDPAGTSGSADTQYF
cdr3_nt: TGTGCCACCAGCAGAGATCCAGCAGGGACTAGCGGGAGTGCAGATACGCAGTATTTT

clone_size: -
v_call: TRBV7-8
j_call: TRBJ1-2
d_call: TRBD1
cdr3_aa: CASSLVGRQGADGYTF
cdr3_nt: TGTGCCAGCAGCTTAGTGGGGAGACAGGGGGCTGATGGCTACACCTTC

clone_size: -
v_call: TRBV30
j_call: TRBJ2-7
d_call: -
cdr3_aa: CAWSVVGDEQYF
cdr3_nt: TGTGCCTGGAGTGTAGTCGGGGACGAGCAGTACTTC

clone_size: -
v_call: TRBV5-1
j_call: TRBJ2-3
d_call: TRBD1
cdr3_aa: CASSLAGTASTDTQYF
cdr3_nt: TGCGCCAGCAGCTTGGCCGGGACAGCTAGCACAGATACGCAGTATTTT

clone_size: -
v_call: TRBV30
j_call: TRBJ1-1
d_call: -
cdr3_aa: CAWDRGTEAFF
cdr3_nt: TGTGCCTGGGACCGGGGCACTGAAGCTTTCTTT

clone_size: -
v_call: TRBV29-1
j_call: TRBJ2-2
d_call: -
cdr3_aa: CSGSAGTGELFF
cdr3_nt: TGCAGCGGGTCCGCAGGGACCGGGGAGCTGTTTTTT

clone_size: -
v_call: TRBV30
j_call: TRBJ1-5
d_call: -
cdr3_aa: CAWSGGRDQPQHF
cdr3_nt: TGTGCCTGGAGTGGGGGGAGGGATCAGCCCCAGCATTTT

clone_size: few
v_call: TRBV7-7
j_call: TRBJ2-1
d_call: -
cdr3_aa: CASSSGWTHNEQFF
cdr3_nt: TGTGCCAGCAGCTCGGGTTGGACTCACAATGAGCAGTTCTTC

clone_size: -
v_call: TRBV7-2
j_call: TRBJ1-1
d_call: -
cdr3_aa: CASSLDPRTEAFF
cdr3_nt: TGTGCCAGCAGCTTAGATCCTAGGACAGAAGCTTTCTTT

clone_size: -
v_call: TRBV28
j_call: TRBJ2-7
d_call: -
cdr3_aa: CASSSGPYEQYF
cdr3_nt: TGTGCCAGCAGTTCTGGGCCCTACGAGCAGTACTTC

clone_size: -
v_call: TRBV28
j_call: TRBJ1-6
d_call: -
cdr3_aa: CASNLGSNSPLHF
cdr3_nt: TGTGCCAGCAACCTAGGCAGCAATTCACCCCTCCACTTT

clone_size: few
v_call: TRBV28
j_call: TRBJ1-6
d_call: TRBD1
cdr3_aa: CASSLPTGYNSPLHF
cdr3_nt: TGTGCCAGCAGTCTCCCGACAGGGTATAATTCACCCCTCCACTTT

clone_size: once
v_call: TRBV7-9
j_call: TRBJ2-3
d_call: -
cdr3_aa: CASSLAPLTISADTQYF
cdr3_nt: TGTGCCAGCAGCTTAGCTCCCTTGACTATTTCGGCAGATACGCAGTATTTT

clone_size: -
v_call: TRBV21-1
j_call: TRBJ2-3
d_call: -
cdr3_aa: CASSKSTDTQYF
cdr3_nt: TGTGCCAGCAGCAAGTCAACAGATACGCAGTATTTT

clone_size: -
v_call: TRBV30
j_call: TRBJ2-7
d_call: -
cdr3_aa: CASAGGRGVYEQYF
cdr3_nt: TGTGCCTCGGCGGGTGGCAGGGGCGTCTACGAGCAGTACTTC

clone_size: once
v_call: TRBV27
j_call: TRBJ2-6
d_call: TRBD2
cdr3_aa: CASWGLAGVGGANVLTF
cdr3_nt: TGTGCCAGTTGGGGACTAGCGGGGGTGGGGGGGGCCAACGTCCTGACTTTC

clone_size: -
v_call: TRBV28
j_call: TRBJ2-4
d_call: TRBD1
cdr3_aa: CASSRGQHLAKNIQYF
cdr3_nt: TGTGCCAGCAGCCGGGGACAGCACCTAGCCAAAAACATTCAGTACTTC

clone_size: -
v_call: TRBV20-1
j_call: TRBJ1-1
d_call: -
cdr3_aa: CSAPGQLEAFF
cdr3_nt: TGCAGTGCTCCAGGACAGCTTGAAGCTTTCTTT

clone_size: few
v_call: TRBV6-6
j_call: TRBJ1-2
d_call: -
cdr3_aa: CASSIVWSGYTF
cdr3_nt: TGTGCCAGCTCTATAGTCTGGTCTGGCTACACCTTC

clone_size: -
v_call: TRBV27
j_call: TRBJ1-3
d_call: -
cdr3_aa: CASSFGGSGNTIYF
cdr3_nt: TGTGCCAGCAGTTTCGGGGGCTCTGGAAACACCATATATTTT

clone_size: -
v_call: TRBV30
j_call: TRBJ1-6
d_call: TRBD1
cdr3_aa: CAWGGTAGNSPLHF
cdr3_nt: TGTGCCTGGGGCGGGACAGCGGGTAATTCACCCCTCCACTTT

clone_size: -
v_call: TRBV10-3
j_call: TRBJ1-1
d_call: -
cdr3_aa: CAIAGVLGMNTEAFF
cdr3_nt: TGTGCCATCGCAGGGGTCCTAGGGATGAACACTGAAGCTTTCTTT

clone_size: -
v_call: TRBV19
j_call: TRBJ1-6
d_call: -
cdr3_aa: CASSSGTPLHSALHF
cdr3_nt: TGTGCCAGTAGTTCCGGGACACCCTTACATTCGGCCCTCCACTTT

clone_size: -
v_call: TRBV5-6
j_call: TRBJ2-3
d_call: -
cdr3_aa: CASSELDSDTDTQYF
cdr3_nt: TGTGCCAGCAGCGAATTAGATTCCGACACAGATACGCAGTATTTT

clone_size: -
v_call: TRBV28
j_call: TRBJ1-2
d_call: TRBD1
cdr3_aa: CASSLDLQGRNGYTF
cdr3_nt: TGTGCCAGCAGTTTAGATCTACAGGGGAGAAATGGCTACACCTTC

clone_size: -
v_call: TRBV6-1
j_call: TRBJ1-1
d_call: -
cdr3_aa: CASSESRGGRNTEAFF
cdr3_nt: TGTGCCAGCAGTGAAAGTAGGGGGGGCCGGAACACTGAAGCTTTCTTT

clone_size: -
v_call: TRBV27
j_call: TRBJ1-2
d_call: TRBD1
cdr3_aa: CATRTGGFGYTF
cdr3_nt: TGTGCCACCCGGACAGGGGGCTTTGGCTACACCTTC

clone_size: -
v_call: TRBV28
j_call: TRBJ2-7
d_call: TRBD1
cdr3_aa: CASSSTGAPSYEQYF
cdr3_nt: TGTGCCAGCAGTTCCACAGGGGCCCCATCCTACGAGCAGTACTTC

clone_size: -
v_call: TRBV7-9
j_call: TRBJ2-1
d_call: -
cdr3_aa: CASSRPAASSYNEQFF
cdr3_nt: TGTGCCAGCAGTAGACCGGCCGCTAGCTCCTACAATGAGCAGTTCTTC

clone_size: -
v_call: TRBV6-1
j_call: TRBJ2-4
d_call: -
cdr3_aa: CASSEGTVNIQYF
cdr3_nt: TGTGCCAGCAGTGAAGGGACAGTAAACATTCAGTACTTC

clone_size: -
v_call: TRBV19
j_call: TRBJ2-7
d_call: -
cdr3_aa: CASSIGGTYEQYF
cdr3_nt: TGTGCCAGTAGTATCGGGGGTACCTACGAGCAGTACTTC

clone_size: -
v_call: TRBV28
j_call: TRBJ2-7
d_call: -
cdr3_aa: CASSVTGWGGSEQYF
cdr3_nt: TGTGCCAGCAGCGTAACAGGGTGGGGGGGATCCGAGCAGTACTTC

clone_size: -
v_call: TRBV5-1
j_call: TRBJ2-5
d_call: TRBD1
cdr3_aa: CASSLGTVQETQYF
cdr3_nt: TGCGCCAGCAGCCTAGGGACAGTCCAAGAGACCCAGTACTTC

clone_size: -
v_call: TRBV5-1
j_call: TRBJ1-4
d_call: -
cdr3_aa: CASSLRGTNEKLFF
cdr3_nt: TGCGCCAGCAGCTTGAGGGGTACTAATGAAAAACTGTTTTTT

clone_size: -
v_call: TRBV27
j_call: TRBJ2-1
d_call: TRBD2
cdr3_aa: CASTAGDYEDEQFF
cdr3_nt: TGTGCCAGCACTGCGGGGGACTACGAGGATGAGCAGTTCTTC

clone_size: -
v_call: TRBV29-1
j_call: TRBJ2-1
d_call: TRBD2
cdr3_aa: CSAGLLAGGEGEQFF
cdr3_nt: TGCAGCGCCGGACTACTAGCGGGGGGTGAAGGTGAGCAGTTCTTC

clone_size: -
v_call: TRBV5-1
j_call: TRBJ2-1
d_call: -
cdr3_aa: CASSLAVGGNDEQFF
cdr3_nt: TGCGCCAGCAGCTTGGCAGTGGGAGGTAACGATGAGCAGTTCTTC

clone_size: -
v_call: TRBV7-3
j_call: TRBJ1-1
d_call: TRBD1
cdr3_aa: CASSSGTGMNTEAFF
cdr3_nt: TGTGCCAGCAGCTCCGGGACAGGAATGAACACTGAAGCTTTCTTT

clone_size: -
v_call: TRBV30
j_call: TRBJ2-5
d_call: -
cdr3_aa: CAWSLGRRGRLETQYF
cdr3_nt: TGTGCCTGGAGCCTAGGTAGAAGGGGAAGGTTAGAGACCCAGTACTTC

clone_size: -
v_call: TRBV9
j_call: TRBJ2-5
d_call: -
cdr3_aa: CASSAQGRETQYF
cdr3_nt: TGTGCCAGCAGCGCACAGGGACGAGAGACCCAGTACTTC

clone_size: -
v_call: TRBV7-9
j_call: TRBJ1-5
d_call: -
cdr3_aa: CASSLAAGGNQPQHF
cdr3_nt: TGTGCCAGCAGCTTAGCGGCGGGCGGCAATCAGCCCCAGCATTTT